This is a list of T cell receptor beta chains from one sample in a study of OX40 agonist ivuxolimab in advanced cancers. Method: immunoSEQ multiplex PCR; TCRdb's copy keeps in-frame clones and lacks some. The data contain approximately 67,000 clones, 75% to 95% of them seen just once; the ten biggest clones take up around 6.1%. The sample in question was CD4+ or CD8+ T cells sorted from blood, obtained in a trial of the OX40 agonist ivuxolimab. Receptors were obtained from an adult with an advanced solid tumor such as melanoma, head and neck, liver or kidney cancer. Each CDR3 is given with its conserved first and last residue. The D gene is left open where the match is weak. Rows give clone size only sometimes, using once, few, many, or a class for an expanded clone.

few,NA,TRBV6-5,TRBJ1-6,TGTGCCAGCGGCTCACCCCTCCACTTT,CASGSPLHF
NA,NA,TRBV19,TRBJ1-1,TGTGCCAGTAGTATAGGTGACAGATACACTGAAGCTTTCTTT,CASSIGDRYTEAFF
NA,NA,TRBV19,TRBJ1-5,TGTGCCAGTAGTATAAGGTCTAACAGTCTTTTTGGCAATCAGCCCCAGCATTTT,CASSIRSNSLFGNQPQHF
NA,NA,TRBV5-5,TRBJ1-1,TGTGCCAGCAGCTTGAGCGCTACTCCGAACACTGAAGCTTTCTTT,CASSLSATPNTEAFF
once,NA,TRBV28,TRBJ1-1,TGTGCCAGCAGTATGATCAGGGGAACTGAAGCTTTCTTT,CASSMIRGTEAFF
NA,NA,TRBV28,TRBJ2-3,TGTGCCAGCAGGACAGAAGGGGATACGCAGTATTTT,CASRTEGDTQYF
NA,NA,TRBV19,TRBJ1-1,TGTGCCAGTAGTATAATGGGGATAAATGGAAACACTGAAGCTTTCTTT,CASSIMGINGNTEAFF
NA,TRBD2,TRBV27,TRBJ2-1,TGTGCCAGCAGCCAATTCGGCGGGAGCGTGGAGCAGTTCTTC,CASSQFGGSVEQFF
NA,NA,TRBV6-5,TRBJ1-2,TGTGCCAGCAGCCTCAGTTCCAACTATGGCTACACCTTC,CASSLSSNYGYTF
once,NA,TRBV27,TRBJ2-3,TGTGCCAGCAGTTGGTCGTACACAGATACGCAGTATTTT,CASSWSYTDTQYF
NA,NA,TRBV28,TRBJ1-2,TGTGCCAGCAGTTTAGGCCCGGGGGGCTATGGCTACACCTTC,CASSLGPGGYGYTF
NA,NA,TRBV5-5,TRBJ1-6,TGTGCCAGCAGCTTAGTCCAGGGGCATATGGCACCCCTCCACTTT,CASSLVQGHMAPLHF
NA,NA,TRBV27,TRBJ1-5,TGTGCCAGCAGTTTAGCAGGGAATCAGCCCCAGCATTTT,CASSLAGNQPQHF
NA,TRBD2,TRBV5-6,TRBJ2-1,TGTGCCAGCAGCTTGGGGCTAGCGGGCTTTTACAATGAGCAGTTCTTC,CASSLGLAGFYNEQFF
NA,TRBD1,TRBV27,TRBJ1-5,TGTGCCAGCAGTCTAGGACAGGGTAGGAATCAGCCCCAGCATTTT,CASSLGQGRNQPQHF
NA,TRBD2,TRBV28,TRBJ2-5,TGTGCCAGCAGTCCCCACGGGAGGGATTTTTTTAAAGAGACCCAGTACTTC,CASSPHGRDFFKETQYF
NA,NA,TRBV4-3,TRBJ1-4,TGCGCCAGCAGCCTCTACAGCGCAACTAATGAAAAACTGTTTTTT,CASSLYSATNEKLFF
NA,NA,TRBV9,TRBJ2-2,TGTGCCAGCAGCGCCCGGGGGTTGACCGGGGAGCTGTTTTTT,CASSARGLTGELFF
few,NA,TRBV5-4,TRBJ2-7,TGTGCCAGCAGCCTGGACACCTACGAGCAGTACTTC,CASSLDTYEQYF
NA,NA,TRBV29-1,TRBJ2-5,TGCAGCGTTGAACTTACGTCTCCAGAGTGGGAGACCCAGTACTTC,CSVELTSPEWETQYF
NA,TRBD1,TRBV28,TRBJ2-5,TGTGCCAGCAGCCGGGACAGCCAAGAGACCCAGTACTTC,CASSRDSQETQYF
NA,TRBD1,TRBV29-1,TRBJ2-2,TGCAGCGTTGTTGGACAGGGGACCGGGGAGCTGTTTTTT,CSVVGQGTGELFF
NA,NA,TRBV19,TRBJ2-7,TGTGCCAGTACGGAGGGACCCTCCTACGAGCAGTACTTC,CASTEGPSYEQYF
NA,TRBD1,TRBV27,TRBJ2-7,TGTGCCAGCAGACCCGCCGGGACAGGGGACGAGCAGTACTTC,CASRPAGTGDEQYF
NA,TRBD1,TRBV4-1,TRBJ2-5,TGCGCCAGCAGCCAAGAACAGGGGGGCCGAGAGACCCAGTACTTC,CASSQEQGGRETQYF
NA,NA,TRBV18,TRBJ1-5,TGTGCCAGCTCTCAAGGAAGACGGAGACGAAATCAGCCCCAGCATTTT,CASSQGRRRRNQPQHF
NA,NA,TRBV6-5,TRBJ2-7,TGTGCCAGCAGTTACCCGGACAAGTTTTACGAGCAGTACTTC,CASSYPDKFYEQYF
NA,TRBD1,TRBV19,TRBJ2-2,TGTGCCAGTAGTGACCCGGGACAGGGGGTAGCCGGGGAGCTGTTTTTT,CASSDPGQGVAGELFF
once,TRBD1,TRBV5-5,TRBJ2-7,TGTGCCAGCAGCGCCTGGACAGGGGGCGAGCAGTACTTC,CASSAWTGGEQYF
NA,NA,TRBV19,TRBJ1-1,TGTGCCAGTAGTGAGGGCGTTTGGGACCGATACTACACTGGAGCTTTCTTT,CASSEGVWDRYYTGAFF
NA,TRBD1,TRBV10-3,TRBJ2-7,TGTGCCATCAGTGAGGGTTCCGGGACAGGGTTCCCCTACGAGCAGTACTTC,CAISEGSGTGFPYEQYF
NA,TRBD2,TRBV29-1,TRBJ2-5,TGCAGCGTTGAAGATCAAGATCTAGCGGGGGGGCGAGAGACCCAGTACTTC,CSVEDQDLAGGRETQYF
NA,NA,TRBV6-5,TRBJ2-7,TGTGCCAGCAGTTACTCGAGAGGGGTGGAGCAGTACTTC,CASSYSRGVEQYF
NA,TRBD1,TRBV5-5,TRBJ2-7,TGTGCCAGCAGCTTACCGGGACAGGGGGCGAACGAGCAGTACTTC,CASSLPGQGANEQYF
NA,TRBD1,TRBV7-8,TRBJ1-1,TGTGCCAGCAGCGAAACAGGGGGTGTATCTGAAGCTTTCTTT,CASSETGGVSEAFF
NA,NA,TRBV5-6,TRBJ2-3,TGTGCCAGCAGCTATTGGGGCACAGATACGCAGTATTTT,CASSYWGTDTQYF
NA,NA,TRBV13,TRBJ1-6,TGTGCCAGCCTTGAGAGGGGATCGGATTCACCCCTCCACTTT,CASLERGSDSPLHF
few,NA,TRBV4-1,TRBJ1-2,TGCGCCAGCAGCCAAGAGGGCTGGGACTCAGGCTATGGCTACACCTTC,CASSQEGWDSGYGYTF
NA,TRBD1,TRBV5-6,TRBJ1-5,TGTGCCAGCAGCCTCGGACAGGGACAGCCCCAGCATTTT,CASSLGQGQPQHF
NA,NA,TRBV4-1,TRBJ1-6,TGCGCCAGCAGCCAAGTGGCGGGGTTGGATTCACCCCTCCACTTT,CASSQVAGLDSPLHF
NA,NA,TRBV28,TRBJ2-3,TGTGCCAGCAGTCATACGACTAGCACAGATACGCAGTATTTT,CASSHTTSTDTQYF
NA,NA,TRBV5-4,TRBJ2-7,TGTGCCAGCAGCTTGGTAGCAGGGGCCTCCTACGAGCAGTACTTC,CASSLVAGASYEQYF
medium-sized,NA,TRBV7-9,TRBJ1-5,TGTGCCAGCAGCTTAGGTACCCAGCCCCAGCATTTT,CASSLGTQPQHF
once,TRBD1,TRBV19,TRBJ1-1,TGTGCCAGTAGTATCGGGACAGGGGGCCTCACTGAAGCTTTCTTT,CASSIGTGGLTEAFF
NA,NA,TRBV6-6,TRBJ2-7,TGTGCCAGCAGTTTGGGTAGCTACGAGCAGTACTTC,CASSLGSYEQYF
NA,NA,TRBV14,TRBJ2-7,TGTGCCAGCAGCCAAGGAGGGTGGACGGCTTCCTACGAGCAGTACTTC,CASSQGGWTASYEQYF
NA,NA,TRBV7-3,TRBJ1-5,TGTGCCAGCAGCTTCCGTCCCGGGCAGAGCAATCAGCCCCAGCATTTT,CASSFRPGQSNQPQHF
NA,TRBD2,TRBV7-9,TRBJ2-1,TGTGCCATCGGGGGGACTAGCGTCCCGGGTGAGCAGTTCTTC,CAIGGTSVPGEQFF
NA,TRBD2,TRBV9,TRBJ2-2,TGTGCCAGCAGCGTGGCCCGACTAGCGGAAGGCTTGGGCGGGGAGCTGTTTTTT,CASSVARLAEGLGGELFF
NA,NA,TRBV25-1,TRBJ1-1,TGTGCCAGCAGTGAATTGGGGGACATTGAAGCTTTCTTT,CASSELGDIEAFF
NA,TRBD2,TRBV13,TRBJ2-7,TGTGCCAGCGCCTATGGGACTAGCGGGAAGTACGAGCAGTACTTC,CASAYGTSGKYEQYF
NA,NA,TRBV30,TRBJ1-3,TGTGCCTGGGAGGAACAGGGAAATACTGGAAACACCATATATTTT,CAWEEQGNTGNTIYF
NA,TRBD2,TRBV6-1,TRBJ2-3,TGTGCCAGCATTTTACTAGCGGGGGGCACAGATACGCAGTATTTT,CASILLAGGTDTQYF
NA,TRBD2,TRBV7-9,TRBJ2-3,TGTGCCAGCAGCTCCCCACTAGCGGGGTTTAGCACAGATACGCAGTATTTT,CASSSPLAGFSTDTQYF
NA,NA,TRBV6-6,TRBJ1-1,TGTGCCAGCACCCCCCACCCAGCCACTGAAGCTTTCTTT,CASTPHPATEAFF
NA,NA,TRBV30,TRBJ2-6,TGTGCCTGGAGTGTGGGGGCGGGCGCCAACGTCCTGACTTTC,CAWSVGAGANVLTF
few,NA,TRBV10-2,TRBJ1-2,TGCGCCAGCAGTGGGGGACTAAGCTATGGCTACACCTTC,CASSGGLSYGYTF